This TCR beta chain was obtained from a study of cytomegalovirus exposure and HLA in healthy donors. Broader study findings: Three CMV-associated chains proved CMV antigen-specific in vitro. The study put about 180 TCR beta chains on its list as cytomegalovirus-associated. The classifier was said to identify cytomegalovirus status with high specificity and sensitivity.

The repertoire was sequenced with immunoSEQ multiplex PCR; TCRdb's copy has only in-frame clones and lacks some. The sample has approximately 170,000 clones; 91% are singletons. With respect to this clone: The target antigen is unknown.

The CDR3 has 14 amino acids. The germline gives CDR1 SNHLY, CDR2 FYNNEI. V gave up 10 bases and J gave up 3 bases, with 19 bases separating them. The approximately 130-subject validation cohort, separate from the roughly 700-subject first cohort, included the donors. What was sequenced was PBMCs. The source is a woman aged 18 to 35 in good health and CMV-seropositive. This chain uses TRBV2 with TRBJ2-7; TRBD1 is a possible D gene (6 bases). CDR3 DNA sequence: TGTGCCACCGCCCCCAGGGGCGGTTTCTACGAGCAGTACTTC. Protein: CATAPRGGFYEQYF.